This TCR beta chain derives from a study of T cells in Graves' hyperthyroidism and ophthalmopathy. The overall study: Before treatment of any kind, peripheral blood was taken at initial diagnosis.

Germline-derived CDR1 and CDR2 are SGHTS and YDEGEE. The length of the CDR3 is 13 residues. V was shortened by 0 bases and J by 6 bases, with 6 bases between the two germline ends. Amplified TCR beta CDR3 regions derived from RNA transcripts. HTBI primers were used for first-round RT-PCR of the TCR CDR3. In TCRdb, the multiplex PCR reads were re-called with MiXCR into one record per CDR3 protein. Found here are 500,000 or so distinct CDR3 sequences, about 15% of them singletons; the top ten hold 15% to 20%. This clonotype was recorded many times. Its specificity is unknown. General study results and limits: Most thyroid clonotypes that were expanded above 0.001 also turned up in blood.

The rearrangement links TRBV5-8 to TRBJ2-2; no clear D. The sequencing sample was made of blood. The clonotype comes from a young woman with Graves' ophthalmopathy. CDR3 amino acids: CASSLGVAGELFF. The CDR3 coding sequence is TGTGCCAGCAGCTTGGGGGTGGCCGGGGAGCTGTTTTTT.